A selection of T cell receptor beta chains follows, all from one sample in a study of OX40 agonist ivuxolimab in advanced cancers. TCRdb keeps only in-frame clones here, not all; method: immunoSEQ multiplex PCR. The sample includes about 47,000 clones, about 86% of them seen just once. The sample consisted of CD4+ or CD8+ T cells sorted from blood, taken in a trial of the OX40 agonist ivuxolimab. The receptor source for this set is an adult with an advanced solid tumor such as melanoma, head and neck, liver or kidney cancer. Both conserved end residues are trimmed from each CDR3. A D gene is named only where the DNA matches it firmly.

V gene	D gene	J gene	CDR3 protein
TRBV27	NA	TRBJ2-2	ASSLSGGSGELF
TRBV7-9	TRBD2	TRBJ2-7	ASSSRLAGLSEQY
TRBV7-3	NA	TRBJ1-2	ASSGPLNYGYT
TRBV7-2	TRBD2	TRBJ2-3	ASSLNAAGRATDTQY
TRBV7-8	NA	TRBJ1-6	ASSLEKVAGSPLH
TRBV6-6	NA	TRBJ1-2	ASSGRKANYGYT
TRBV10-3	TRBD2	TRBJ2-1	AIRASAGGRRDEQF
TRBV4-3	NA	TRBJ2-7	ASSHPQGYEQY
TRBV7-9	NA	TRBJ2-3	ASSSAGHRTDTQY
TRBV2	NA	TRBJ1-6	ASSSGGPSYNSPLH
TRBV18	NA	TRBJ2-5	ASSPLGVETQY